The TCR beta chain under discussion was sequenced for a study of T cell changes during pregnancy in multiple sclerosis. The assay was immunoSEQ multiplex PCR, and TCRdb's table has in-frame clones only and misses some. Seen here are about 32,000 clones, roughly nine tenths observed once, and the top ten hold roughly 10%. The CDR3 runs 18 residues. Trimming removed 0 bases from V and 2 bases from J, with 19 bases in between. The germline V gene encodes CDR1 KGHSH and CDR2 LQKENI. The gene calls are TRBV18 and TRBJ2-5; tentative D call: TRBD2 (6 bases). This receptor was obtained from a female donor with multiple sclerosis, enrolled in a pregnancy study. The specimen was CD8+ T cells from peripheral blood mononuclear cells, collected in the second trimester of pregnancy. Here the CDR3 reads CASSPPASEESPQETQYF. CDR3 nucleotide sequence: TGTGCCAGCTCACCACCGGCTAGCGAGGAATCCCCGCAAGAGACCCAGTACTTC.